The 21 T cell receptor beta chains listed next were all sequenced from one sample in a study of T cells in Graves' hyperthyroidism and ophthalmopathy. Regions amplified from RNA transcripts were the TCR beta CDR3 regions. First-round RT-PCR of the TCR CDR3 relied on the HTBI primer set. TCRdb re-analysed the multiplex PCR reads in MiXCR, keeping a single row per CDR3 protein. The data show about 300,000 distinct CDR3 sequences, roughly 20% seen once. The source material was blood. These receptor sequences come from a man aged 50 or older with Graves' ophthalmopathy.

The V and J genes are TRBV5-1 and TRBJ1-1, with 9 bases that match TRBD1. The CDR3 contains 15 residues. Germline assignment: CDR1 SGHRS and CDR2 YFSETQ. V shed 4 bases, J shed 5 bases, and the junction held 9 bases outside the gene matches. In DNA, the CDR3 is TGCGCCAGCAGCCCGGAACAGGGGGCCCAAACTGAAGCTTTCTTT. Translation gives CASSPEQGAQTEAFF.

This clonotype was recorded a few times. CDR3 DNA: TGTGCCAGCAGCCACCTACTAGCGGGATCGAACACCGGGGAGCTGTTTTTT. Encoded protein: CASSHLLAGSNTGELFF. This chain joins TRBV4-2 and TRBJ2-2; 10 bases line up with TRBD2. J lost 0 bases, V lost 3 bases, and 4 bases had no gene match. The CDR3 has 17 amino acids. Germline V lookup: CDR1 LGHNA, CDR2 YNFKEQ.

This chain uses TRBV7-4 with TRBJ1-5; D may be TRBD1 (5 bases). Per germline, CDR1 SGHVT and CDR2 SQSDAQ. Trimming removed 9 bases from V and 4 bases from J, with 16 bases in between. The CDR3 is 14 amino acids. The DNA of the CDR3 is TGTGCCAGACCGGTGGGGCAGTTAAATCAGCCCCAGCATTTT. Translating gives CARPVGQLNQPQHF.

This clonotype was found a few times. The chain uses TRBV19 and TRBJ2-5; the D is unclear. CDR3 length equals 13 residues. Germline CDR1 reads LNHDA; CDR2 reads SQIVND (reference sequence). V lost 5 bases and J 4 bases, leaving 11 bases between the germline ends. DNA of the CDR3: TGTGCCAGTAGTCTCTTTAGAGGAGAGACCCAGTACTTC. This codes for CASSLFRGETQYF.

Written as DNA, the CDR3 is TGTGCCAGCAAAGACAGGGGGGAGACCAAAAACATTCAGTACTTC. Translated, it gives CASKDRGETKNIQYF. The chain combines TRBV6-2 or TRBV6-3 with TRBJ2-4; the match to TRBD1 covers 9 bases. After removal of 7 bases from V and 2 bases from J, the junction contained 6 bases not matched to a gene. This CDR3 region has 15 residues. The germline CDR1 and CDR2 sequences are MNHEY and SVGEGT.

The rearrangement joins TRBV6-2 or TRBV6-3 to TRBJ1-4, with 8 bases lining up with TRBD1. The germline V gene encodes CDR1 MNHEY and CDR2 SVGEGT. The CDR3 has 16 amino acids. V lost 2 bases and J lost 7; bases outside the gene matches: 9. The CDR3 nucleotides are TGTGCCAGCAGTTACGGCTTCCAGGGGGCGAGTGAAAAACTGTTTTTT. It specifies CASSYGFQGASEKLFF.

This clonotype was seen a few times. This rearrangement joins TRBV5-1 to TRBJ2-7; TRBD1 matches at 9 bases. The length of the CDR3 is 15 residues. CDR1 SGHRS and CDR2 YFSETQ come from the germline V gene. After removal of 3 bases from V and 3 bases from J, the junction contained 7 bases not matched to a gene. The CDR3 coding sequence is TGCGCCAGCAGCTCGGGGGACAGGGCACTCTACGAGCAGTACTTC. Translating gives CASSSGDRALYEQYF.

The chain employs TRBV7-3 and TRBJ2-1, with 16 nucleotides matching TRBD2. This CDR3 is 20 amino acids long. The germline CDR1 and CDR2 sequences are SGHTA and FQGTGA. With V trimmed by 8 bases and J by 0 bases, 13 bases remained unmatched. The DNA for the CDR3 is TGTGCCAGCGCGCCTTTGGGACTAGCGGGAGGGCGGAGCTCCTACAATGAGCAGTTCTTC. This encodes CASAPLGLAGGRSSYNEQFF.

The gene calls are TRBV28 and TRBJ2-2; D not certain. The germline gives CDR1 MDHEN, CDR2 SYDVKM. The CDR3 loop spans 12 amino acids. With 8 bases removed from V and 4 bases from J, the gap between germline ends came to 8 bases. The CDR3 protein is CASQRSTGELFF. The DNA for the CDR3 is TGTGCCAGCCAGCGAAGCACCGGGGAGCTGTTTTTT.

Concerning this clonotype itself: Relative to the germline gene, one junction end is altered; a read error may explain this. The CDR3 DNA reads TGCAGTACTAGCGGGAGTGAGCAGTTCTTC. Translation gives CSTSGSEQFF. The rearrangement links TRBV20-1 to TRBJ2-1; 11 nucleotides line up with TRBD2. This CDR3 comprises 10 residues. CDR1 is DFQATT and CDR2 is SNEGSKA in the germline V gene (reference sequence).

The J gene is TRBJ2-2, the V gene TRBV20-1, with 9 bases that match TRBD2. The CDR3 totals 15 residues. V lost 6 bases and J lost 8; bases outside the gene matches: 13. Germline V gene lookup returns CDR1 DFQATT and CDR2 SNEGSKA (reference sequence). CDR3 protein: CSARGTSRDGGELFF. CDR3 coding DNA: TGCAGTGCCCGTGGGACTAGCCGCGACGGGGGGGAGCTGTTTTTT.

This clonotype was recorded at least ten times. A much larger clone differs by one base, so this may be a read error. The J gene is TRBJ2-5, the V gene TRBV20-1, with no clear D. V dropped 1 base and J dropped 5 bases, with 5 bases sitting between them. The CDR3 length is 11 residues. The germline gives CDR1 DFQATT, CDR2 SNEGSKA (reference sequence). The CDR3 protein is CSARVGETQYF. The CDR3 nucleotides read TGCAGTGCTAGAGTTGGGGAGACCCAGTACTTC.

The rearrangement joins TRBV5-1 to TRBJ1-1; TRBD1 matches at 9 bases. The length of the CDR3 is 14 residues. Germline CDR1 reads SGHRS; CDR2 reads YFSETQ. J was trimmed by 1 base and V by 7 bases; bases with no gene match: 5. The CDR3 nucleotides read TGCGCCAGCCGTACAGGGGGCGCGAACACTGAAGCTTTCTTT. Amino acids: CASRTGGANTEAFF. Full variable domain (rest looked up from reference TRBV5-1 and TRBJ1-1): KAGVTQTPRYLIKTRGQQVTLSCSPISGHRSVSWYQQTPGQGLQFLFEYFSETQRNKGNFPGRFSGRQFSNSRSEMNVSTLELGDSALYLCASRTGGANTEAFFGQGTRLTVV.

This clonotype appeared many times. One junction end disagrees with the germline gene, perhaps due to a read error. The V call is TRBV20-1, the J call TRBJ2-1, with 9 bases that match TRBD2. CDR3 size: 15 residues. Per germline, CDR1 DFQATT and CDR2 SNEGSKA (reference sequence). CDR3 amino acids: CSAREAGGPYNEQFF. The CDR3 DNA is TGCAGTGCCAGAGAGGCGGGAGGGCCCTACAATGAGCAGTTCTTC.

This clonotype was detected only a few times. The chain carries TRBV30 and TRBJ1-2, with a possible D match to TRBD1 (5 bases). The V gene lost 2 bases and the J gene lost 8 bases, with 15 bases spanning the gap. This CDR3 region has 13 residues. CDR1 GTSNPN and CDR2 SVGIG come from the germline V gene (reference sequence). CDR3 residues: CAWSLGGGRGYTF. For the CDR3, the DNA is TGTGCCTGGAGTCTGGGGGGGGGACGAGGCTACACCTTC.

This clonotype was seen repeatedly, ten times or more. V and J are TRBV28 and TRBJ2-1, with a possible D match to TRBD2 (6 bases). V was cut by 3 bases and J by 7 bases, with 28 bases left in between. The CDR3 runs 19 residues. Germline-derived CDR1 and CDR2 are MDHEN and SYDVKM. This chain's CDR3 is CASSLGSPFGRPARNEQFF. DNA for the CDR3: TGTGCCAGCAGTTTGGGGAGCCCTTTCGGGAGACCCGCAAGGAATGAGCAGTTCTTC. The full variable domain, completed using reference TRBV28 and TRBJ2-1, is DVKVTQSSRYLVKRTGEKVFLECVQDMDHENMFWYRQDPGLGLRLIYFSYDVKMKEKGDIPEGYSVSREKKERFSLILESASTNQTSMYLCASSLGSPFGRPARNEQFFGPGTRLTVL.

As for this clonotype: With a much larger clone just one base away, this may be a read error. The chain is built from TRBV20-1 and TRBJ1-1; D gene ambiguous. The CDR3 extends over 14 amino acids. CDR1 DFQATT and CDR2 SNEGSKA come from the germline V gene (reference sequence). The V gene lost 5 bases and the J gene lost 4 bases, with 17 bases spanning the gap. The CDR3 DNA is TGCAGTGCTCGCCCGACCCAGGTCGGCACTGAAGCTTTCTTT. Its translation: CSARPTQVGTEAFF.

This clonotype has only a few counts. This rearrangement joins TRBV20-1 to TRBJ1-1, with no clear D. Trimming cost V 0 bases and J 0 bases, with 5 bases left between them. The CDR3 loop spans 13 amino acids. Germline CDR1 and CDR2: DFQATT and SNEGSKA (reference sequence). The CDR3: CSARENMNTEAFF. For the CDR3, the DNA is TGCAGTGCTAGAGAAAACATGAACACTGAAGCTTTCTTT.

The chain links TRBV9 to TRBJ1-6; D might be TRBD1 (5 bases). The germline CDR1 and CDR2 sequences are SGDLS and YYNGEE. The germline V and J ends were trimmed by 7 bases and 9 bases, with 17 bases remaining between them. CDR3 length equals 14 residues. DNA for the CDR3: TGTGCCAGCTCTCAAGGGGATTTTGGTTCACCCCTCCACTTT. Protein: CASSQGDFGSPLHF. Using reference TRBV9 and TRBJ1-6 for the parts outside the CDR3, the full variable domain is DSGVTQTPKHLITATGQRVTLRCSPRSGDLSVYWYQQSLDQGLQFLIQYYNGEERAKGNILERFSAQQFPDLHSELNLSSLELGDSALYFCASSQGDFGSPLHFGNGTRLTVT.

This clonotype was seen only a few times. The chain has TRBV28 and TRBJ2-7; the D gene could be TRBD1 or TRBD2 (5 bases each). The germline V and J ends were trimmed by 10 bases and 5 bases, with 15 bases remaining between them. Germline loops: CDR1 MDHEN, CDR2 SYDVKM. This CDR3 comprises 12 residues. The CDR3 region has the DNA TGTGCCACCCGGGACCGCCCGGACGAGCAGTACTTC. Protein product: CATRDRPDEQYF.

This clonotype was recorded many times. This chain joins TRBV7-8 and TRBJ2-3; 7 nucleotides line up with TRBD2. The V and J ends lost 0 bases and 1 base, in that order; junction bases with no gene match: 7. The CDR3 covers 17 residues. The germline gives CDR1 SGHVS, CDR2 FQNEAQ. DNA for the CDR3: TGTGCCAGCAGCTTAGCGCAGGGAGGGGATCGCACAGATACGCAGTATTTT. Its protein product is CASSLAQGGDRTDTQYF.